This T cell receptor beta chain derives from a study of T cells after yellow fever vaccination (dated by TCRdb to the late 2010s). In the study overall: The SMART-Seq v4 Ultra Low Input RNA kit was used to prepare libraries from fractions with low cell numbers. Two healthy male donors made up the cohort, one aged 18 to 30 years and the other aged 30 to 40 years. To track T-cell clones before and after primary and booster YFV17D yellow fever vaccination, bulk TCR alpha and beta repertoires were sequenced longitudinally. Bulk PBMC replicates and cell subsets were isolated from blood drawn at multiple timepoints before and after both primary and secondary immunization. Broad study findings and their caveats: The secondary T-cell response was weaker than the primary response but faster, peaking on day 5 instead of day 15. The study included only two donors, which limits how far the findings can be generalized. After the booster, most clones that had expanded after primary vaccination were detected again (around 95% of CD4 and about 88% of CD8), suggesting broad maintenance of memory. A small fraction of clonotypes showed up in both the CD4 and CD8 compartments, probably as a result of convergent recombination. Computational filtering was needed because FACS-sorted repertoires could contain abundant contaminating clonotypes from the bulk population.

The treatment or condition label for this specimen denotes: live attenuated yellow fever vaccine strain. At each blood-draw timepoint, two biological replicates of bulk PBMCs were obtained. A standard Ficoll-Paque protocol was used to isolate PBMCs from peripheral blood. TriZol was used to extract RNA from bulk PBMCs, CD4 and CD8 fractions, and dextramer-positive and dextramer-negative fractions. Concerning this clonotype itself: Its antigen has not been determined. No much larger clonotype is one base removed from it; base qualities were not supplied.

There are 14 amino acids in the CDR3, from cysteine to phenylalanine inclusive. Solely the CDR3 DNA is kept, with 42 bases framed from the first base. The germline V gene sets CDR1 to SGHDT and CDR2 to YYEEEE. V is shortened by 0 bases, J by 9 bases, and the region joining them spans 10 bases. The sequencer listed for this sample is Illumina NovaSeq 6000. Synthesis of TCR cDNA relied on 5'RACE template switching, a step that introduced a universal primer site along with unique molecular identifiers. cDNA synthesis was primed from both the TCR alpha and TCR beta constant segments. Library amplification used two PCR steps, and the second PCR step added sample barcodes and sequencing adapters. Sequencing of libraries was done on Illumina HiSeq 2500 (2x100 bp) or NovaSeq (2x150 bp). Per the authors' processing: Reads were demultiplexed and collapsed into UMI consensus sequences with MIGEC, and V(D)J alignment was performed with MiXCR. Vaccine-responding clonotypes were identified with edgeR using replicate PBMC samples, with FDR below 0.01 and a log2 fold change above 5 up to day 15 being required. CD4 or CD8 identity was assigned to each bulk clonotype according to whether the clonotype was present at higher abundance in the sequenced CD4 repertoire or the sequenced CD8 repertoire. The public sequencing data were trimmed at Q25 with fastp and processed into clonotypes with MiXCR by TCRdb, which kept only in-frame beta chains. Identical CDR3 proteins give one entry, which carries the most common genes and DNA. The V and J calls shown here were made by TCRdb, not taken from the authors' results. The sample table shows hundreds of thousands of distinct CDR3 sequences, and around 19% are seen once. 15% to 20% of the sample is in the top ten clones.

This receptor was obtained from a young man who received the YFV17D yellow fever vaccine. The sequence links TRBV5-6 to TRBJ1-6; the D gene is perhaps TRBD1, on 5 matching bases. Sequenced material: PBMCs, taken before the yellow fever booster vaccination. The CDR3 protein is CASSLGRVSSPLHF. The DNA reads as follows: TGTGCCAGCAGCTTGGGCAGGGTATCTTCACCCCTCCACTTT.